A selection of T cell receptor beta chains follows, all from one sample in a study of blood T cells in healthy people across ages. TCRdb reprocessed the 5' RACE reads via MiXCR and lists one record per CDR3 protein. The data hold around 970,000 distinct CDR3 sequences, with about 51% observed a single time. The specimen was blood. These receptors were obtained from a woman in her fifties or sixties in good health. Both conserved end residues are part of each CDR3. The D gene is left open where the match is weak. Only part of the rows carry a size: once, few, many, or a class if the clone is expanded.

cdr3_aa: CASSSDRDEAFF; cdr3_nt: TGTGCCAGCTCATCAGACAGGGATGAAGCTTTCTTT; d_call: TRBD1; clone_size: once; j_call: TRBJ1-1; v_call: TRBV18
cdr3_aa: CSARWSSKPNEQFF; cdr3_nt: TGCAGTGCTAGATGGAGTTCCAAACCAAATGAGCAGTTCTTC; d_call: -; clone_size: few; j_call: TRBJ2-1; v_call: TRBV20-1
cdr3_aa: CASSQDKGTTNTGELFF; cdr3_nt: TGTGCCAGCAGCCAAGATAAAGGGACAACTAACACCGGGGAGCTGTTTTTT; d_call: -; clone_size: -; j_call: TRBJ2-2; v_call: TRBV4-2
cdr3_aa: CASSMTSGTITDTQYF; cdr3_nt: TGTGCCAGCAGCATGACTAGCGGGACTATTACAGATACGCAGTATTTT; d_call: TRBD2; clone_size: few; j_call: TRBJ2-3; v_call: TRBV11-2
cdr3_aa: CALSTASNQPQHF; cdr3_nt: TGTGCCCTTTCGACGGCCTCCAATCAGCCCCAGCATTTT; d_call: -; clone_size: -; j_call: TRBJ1-5; v_call: TRBV6-1
cdr3_aa: CSVSSSSYEQYF; cdr3_nt: TGCAGCGTTTCCAGTAGCTCCTACGAGCAGTACTTC; d_call: -; clone_size: many; j_call: TRBJ2-7; v_call: TRBV29-1
cdr3_aa: CASSLLAENTDTQYF; cdr3_nt: TGTGCCAGCAGCTTACTAGCGGAAAACACAGATACGCAGTATTTT; d_call: TRBD2; clone_size: once; j_call: TRBJ2-3; v_call: TRBV7-2
cdr3_aa: CASSRQRMDEAFF; cdr3_nt: TGCGCCAGCAGCCGTCAGCGAATGGATGAAGCTTTCTTT; d_call: -; clone_size: once; j_call: TRBJ1-1; v_call: TRBV4-1
cdr3_aa: CASSLEGTLSYNEQYF; cdr3_nt: TGTGCCAGCAGCTTAGAGGGGACACTATCCTACAATGAGCAGTACTTC; d_call: -; clone_size: -; j_call: TRBJ2-7; v_call: TRBV7-2
cdr3_aa: CASSVTTGNNEQFF; cdr3_nt: TGCGCCAGCAGCGTAACGACAGGGAACAATGAGCAGTTCTTC; d_call: TRBD1; clone_size: -; j_call: TRBJ2-1; v_call: TRBV5-1
cdr3_aa: CSARDLKGVTKNIQYF; cdr3_nt: TGCAGTGCTAGAGATTTAAAGGGGGTGACCAAAAACATTCAGTACTTC; d_call: -; clone_size: once; j_call: TRBJ2-4; v_call: TRBV20-1
cdr3_aa: CASSLSLAGVGEQYF; cdr3_nt: TGTGCCAGCAGTTTATCCCTAGCGGGAGTTGGCGAGCAGTACTTC; d_call: TRBD2; clone_size: few; j_call: TRBJ2-7; v_call: TRBV27
cdr3_aa: CASSLALGSSYNEQFF; cdr3_nt: TGTGCCAGCAGCTTAGCGCTTGGTAGCTCCTACAATGAGCAGTTCTTC; d_call: -; clone_size: -; j_call: TRBJ2-1; v_call: TRBV7-2
cdr3_aa: CATSYRQYNEQFF; cdr3_nt: TGTGCCACCAGCTATCGACAGTACAATGAGCAGTTCTTC; d_call: -; clone_size: once; j_call: TRBJ2-1; v_call: TRBV15
cdr3_aa: CSPTSDNEQFF; cdr3_nt: TGCAGCCCGACTAGTGACAATGAGCAGTTCTTC; d_call: -; clone_size: -; j_call: TRBJ2-1; v_call: TRBV29-1
cdr3_aa: CSASVGAEETQYF; cdr3_nt: TGCAGTGCTAGTGTAGGGGCCGAAGAGACCCAGTACTTC; d_call: -; clone_size: -; j_call: TRBJ2-5; v_call: TRBV20-1
cdr3_aa: CASSFEAGEGDTQYF; cdr3_nt: TGTGCCAGCAGTTTTGAGGCCGGGGAGGGAGATACGCAGTATTTT; d_call: TRBD2; clone_size: -; j_call: TRBJ2-3; v_call: TRBV12-3/TRBV12-4
cdr3_aa: CASSLDVAGGYLDEQYF; cdr3_nt: TGTGCCAGCAGCTTAGACGTGGCGGGAGGGTACTTGGACGAGCAGTACTTC; d_call: TRBD2; clone_size: -; j_call: TRBJ2-7; v_call: TRBV7-6
cdr3_aa: CASWKVPVSYEQYF; cdr3_nt: TGTGCCAGCTGGAAGGTACCAGTCTCCTACGAGCAGTACTTC; d_call: -; clone_size: -; j_call: TRBJ2-7; v_call: TRBV2
cdr3_aa: CSAPSETSETQYF; cdr3_nt: TGCAGTGCTCCCAGCGAGACTTCAGAGACCCAGTACTTC; d_call: -; clone_size: -; j_call: TRBJ2-5; v_call: TRBV20-1
cdr3_aa: CSVEPVSRGETQYF; cdr3_nt: TGCAGCGTTGAACCGGTTAGCAGGGGAGAGACCCAGTACTTC; d_call: -; clone_size: -; j_call: TRBJ2-5; v_call: TRBV29-1
cdr3_aa: CGVPRGAGGTTDTQYF; cdr3_nt: TGCGGTGTCCCGCGGGGGGCAGGGGGTACCACAGATACACAGTATTTT; d_call: -; clone_size: -; j_call: TRBJ2-3; v_call: TRBV20-1
cdr3_aa: CASSYGSTWDSPLHF; cdr3_nt: TGTGCCAGCAGTTACGGTTCGACATGGGATTCACCCCTCCACTTT; d_call: -; clone_size: few; j_call: TRBJ1-6; v_call: TRBV6-2/TRBV6-3
cdr3_aa: CASSVVGLATDTQYF; cdr3_nt: TGTGCCAGCAGCGTAGTGGGACTAGCAACAGATACGCAGTATTTT; d_call: TRBD2; clone_size: few; j_call: TRBJ2-3; v_call: TRBV9
cdr3_aa: CSASFRADSYTF; cdr3_nt: TGCAGTGCTAGCTTTCGGGCAGACAGCTACACCTTC; d_call: -; clone_size: -; j_call: TRBJ1-2; v_call: TRBV20-1
cdr3_aa: CSARNPASWEQFF; cdr3_nt: TGCAGTGCTAGAAATCCGGCTAGTTGGGAGCAGTTCTTC; d_call: -; clone_size: -; j_call: TRBJ2-1; v_call: TRBV20-1
cdr3_aa: CASSRDQYEQYF; cdr3_nt: TGTGCCAGCAGCAGGGACCAATACGAGCAGTACTTC; d_call: -; clone_size: few; j_call: TRBJ2-7; v_call: TRBV7-9
cdr3_aa: CASGPGLAGVYTQYF; cdr3_nt: TGTGCCAGCGGACCGGGACTAGCGGGAGTGTATACGCAGTATTTT; d_call: TRBD2; clone_size: many; j_call: TRBJ2-3; v_call: TRBV6-6
cdr3_aa: CASSPTRVETQYF; cdr3_nt: TGTGCCAGCAGTCCCACCCGAGTCGAGACCCAGTACTTC; d_call: -; clone_size: few; j_call: TRBJ2-5; v_call: TRBV12-3/TRBV12-4
cdr3_aa: CSARGYRTVTDTQYF; cdr3_nt: TGCAGTGCTAGGGGGTACCGGACAGTCACAGATACGCAGTATTTT; d_call: -; clone_size: -; j_call: TRBJ2-3; v_call: TRBV20-1
cdr3_aa: CASSLGSGGETQYF; cdr3_nt: TGTGCCAGCAGCTTAGGGAGCGGGGGAGAGACCCAGTACTTC; d_call: TRBD2; clone_size: -; j_call: TRBJ2-5; v_call: TRBV7-9
cdr3_aa: CSVESGGSGYTF; cdr3_nt: TGCAGCGTTGAATCGGGGGGGAGTGGCTACACCTTC; d_call: -; clone_size: -; j_call: TRBJ1-2; v_call: TRBV29-1
cdr3_aa: CASSDQGRQGSYEQYF; cdr3_nt: TGTGCCAGCAGTGACCAGGGCCGACAGGGGTCCTACGAGCAGTACTTC; d_call: TRBD1; clone_size: few; j_call: TRBJ2-7; v_call: TRBV25-1
cdr3_aa: CSTTRTSGRHNEQFF; cdr3_nt: TGCAGTACTACCAGGACTAGCGGGAGGCACAATGAGCAGTTCTTC; d_call: TRBD2; clone_size: -; j_call: TRBJ2-1; v_call: TRBV20-1
cdr3_aa: CASSLSGVNTDTQYF; cdr3_nt: TGTGCCAGCAGCTTAAGCGGGGTAAACACAGATACGCAGTATTTT; d_call: TRBD2; clone_size: -; j_call: TRBJ2-3; v_call: TRBV7-2
cdr3_aa: CASSELLTQYF; cdr3_nt: TGTGCCAGCAGTGAACTCTTGACCCAGTACTTC; d_call: -; clone_size: -; j_call: TRBJ2-5; v_call: TRBV2
cdr3_aa: CASRHRALYDEQYF; cdr3_nt: TGTGCCAGCAGGCACAGGGCTCTTTACGACGAGCAGTACTTC; d_call: -; clone_size: few; j_call: TRBJ2-7; v_call: TRBV2
cdr3_aa: CSARRQTYNSPLHF; cdr3_nt: TGCAGTGCGCGCCGGCAGACCTATAATTCACCCCTCCACTTT; d_call: -; clone_size: few; j_call: TRBJ1-6; v_call: TRBV20-1
cdr3_aa: CSAQNPNNEQYF; cdr3_nt: TGCAGCGCCCAGAATCCCAACAATGAGCAGTACTTC; d_call: -; clone_size: -; j_call: TRBJ2-7; v_call: TRBV29-1
cdr3_aa: CASSFRRGSRTDTQYF; cdr3_nt: TGTGCCAGCAGCTTCAGGCGAGGGAGTCGCACAGATACGCAGTATTTT; d_call: -; clone_size: few; j_call: TRBJ2-3; v_call: TRBV7-2
cdr3_aa: CASSPWDRAYGYTF; cdr3_nt: TGTGCCAGCAGCCCCTGGGACAGGGCCTATGGCTACACCTTC; d_call: TRBD1; clone_size: few; j_call: TRBJ1-2; v_call: TRBV5-6
cdr3_aa: CASRLVPGGQTQYF; cdr3_nt: TGTGCCAGCAGACTTGTCCCCGGAGGTCAGACCCAGTACTTC; d_call: -; clone_size: few; j_call: TRBJ2-5; v_call: TRBV6-2/TRBV6-3
cdr3_aa: CASRAGTTGTDTQYF; cdr3_nt: TGCGCCAGCAGGGCAGGGACTACTGGCACAGATACGCAGTATTTT; d_call: TRBD2; clone_size: -; j_call: TRBJ2-3; v_call: TRBV4-1
cdr3_aa: CSARYSGVPVNEQYF; cdr3_nt: TGCAGTGCTAGGTATAGCGGGGTGCCTGTCAACGAGCAGTACTTC; d_call: TRBD2; clone_size: -; j_call: TRBJ2-7; v_call: TRBV20-1
cdr3_aa: CARDEEGTTYEQYF; cdr3_nt: TGTGCCAGGGACGAGGAGGGGACAACCTACGAGCAGTACTTC; d_call: -; clone_size: once; j_call: TRBJ2-7; v_call: TRBV2
cdr3_aa: CASSFGEGSWYF; cdr3_nt: -; d_call: -; clone_size: -; j_call: TRBJ2-5; v_call: TRBV12-3/TRBV12-4
cdr3_aa: CASTIVGPNEQFF; cdr3_nt: TGTGCCAGCACCATTGTAGGCCCAAATGAGCAGTTCTTC; d_call: -; clone_size: many; j_call: TRBJ2-1; v_call: TRBV12-3/TRBV12-4
cdr3_aa: CASHPAGAYGYTF; cdr3_nt: TGCGCCAGCCACCCCGCGGGGGCCTATGGCTACACCTTC; d_call: -; clone_size: -; j_call: TRBJ1-2; v_call: TRBV5-1